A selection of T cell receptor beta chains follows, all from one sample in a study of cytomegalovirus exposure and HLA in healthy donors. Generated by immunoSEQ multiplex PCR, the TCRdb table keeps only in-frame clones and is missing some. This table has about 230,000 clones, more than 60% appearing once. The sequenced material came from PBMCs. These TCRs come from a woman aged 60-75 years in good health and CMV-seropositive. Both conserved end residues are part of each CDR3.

cdr3_aa: CASHGRSNQPQHF
v_call: TRBV19

cdr3_aa: CASSLGLAGGLAGDTQYF
v_call: TRBV5-4

cdr3_aa: CASGWENSPLHF
v_call: TRBV19

cdr3_aa: CAWSLPPYEQYF
v_call: TRBV30

cdr3_aa: CASSSPQGLGYTF
v_call: TRBV7-2

cdr3_aa: CAWGGGEQYF
v_call: TRBV30

cdr3_aa: CASSEPTSSEQYF
v_call: TRBV5-1

cdr3_aa: CASSSGVQPQHF
v_call: TRBV6-1

cdr3_aa: CASSSGGYGGVEQYF
v_call: TRBV13

cdr3_aa: CASSLPASGEQYF
v_call: TRBV6-1

cdr3_aa: CAITSDTYEQYF
v_call: TRBV10-3

cdr3_aa: CASSPVMLEQFF
v_call: TRBV7-9

cdr3_aa: CASSKQDRGLQPQHF
v_call: TRBV7-2

cdr3_aa: CASTTGFTDTQYF
v_call: TRBV2

cdr3_aa: CASSQSPGAYEQYF
v_call: TRBV6-5

cdr3_aa: CASGSPSGAYEQYF
v_call: TRBV6-5

cdr3_aa: CASSFGGGPNLNEQFF
v_call: TRBV6-5

cdr3_aa: CASSSPKDYLSYNEQFF
v_call: TRBV27

cdr3_aa: CASSFSGNEQYF
v_call: TRBV7-2

cdr3_aa: CASSFLGASANYGYTF
v_call: TRBV7-2

cdr3_aa: CASSFIAGAGETQYF
v_call: TRBV5-4

cdr3_aa: CASSVRGRNSNQPQHF
v_call: TRBV6-1

cdr3_aa: CASSPGKGMNYGYTF
v_call: TRBV18

cdr3_aa: CASSTGYRGNTEAFF
v_call: TRBV18

cdr3_aa: CASGARAGGGDEQYF
v_call: TRBV19

cdr3_aa: CASSYGTSPLPDTQYF
v_call: TRBV6-5

cdr3_aa: CASSSRGGYTGELFF
v_call: TRBV5-4

cdr3_aa: CASSLETGTLYF
v_call: TRBV7-9

cdr3_aa: CAWSFGRSWGGGYTF
v_call: TRBV30

cdr3_aa: CASSPPRGQPQHF
v_call: TRBV18